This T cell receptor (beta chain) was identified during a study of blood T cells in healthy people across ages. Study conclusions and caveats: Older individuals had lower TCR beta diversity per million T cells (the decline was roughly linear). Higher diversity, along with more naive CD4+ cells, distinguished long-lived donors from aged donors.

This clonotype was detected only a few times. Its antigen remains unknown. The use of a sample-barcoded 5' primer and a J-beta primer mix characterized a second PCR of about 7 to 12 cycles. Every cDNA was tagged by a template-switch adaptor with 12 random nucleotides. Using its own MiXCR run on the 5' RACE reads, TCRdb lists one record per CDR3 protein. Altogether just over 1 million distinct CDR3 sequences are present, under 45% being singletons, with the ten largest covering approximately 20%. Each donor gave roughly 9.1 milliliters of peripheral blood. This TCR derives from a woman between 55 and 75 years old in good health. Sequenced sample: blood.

The CDR3 spells CASSQDWRRGPLSEQYF. CDR3 sequence (DNA): TGTGCCAGCAGCCAAGATTGGAGACGGGGCCCTCTCTCCGAGCAGTACTTC. The V gene is TRBV14, the J gene TRBJ2-7; D may match TRBD1 or TRBD2 (5 bases each). V was pared by 0 bases and J by 6 bases, with 21 bases between. Per germline, CDR1 SGHDN and CDR2 FVKESK. The CDR3 is made up of 17 amino acids.